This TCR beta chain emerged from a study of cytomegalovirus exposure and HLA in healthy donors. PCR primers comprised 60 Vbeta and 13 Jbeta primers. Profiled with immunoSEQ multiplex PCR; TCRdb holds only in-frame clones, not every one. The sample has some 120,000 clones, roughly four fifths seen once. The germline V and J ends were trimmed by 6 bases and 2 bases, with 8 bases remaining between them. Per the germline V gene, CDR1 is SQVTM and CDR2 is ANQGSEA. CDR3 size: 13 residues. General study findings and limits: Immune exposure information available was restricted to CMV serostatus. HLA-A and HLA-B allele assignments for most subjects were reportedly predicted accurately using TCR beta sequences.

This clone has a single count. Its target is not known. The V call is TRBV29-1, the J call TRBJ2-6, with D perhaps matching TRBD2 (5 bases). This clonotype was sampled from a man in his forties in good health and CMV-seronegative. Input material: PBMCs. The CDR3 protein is CSVSGAGANVLTF. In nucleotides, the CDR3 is TGCAGCGTGTCCGGGGCTGGGGCCAACGTCCTGACTTTC.